This entry lists 28 T cell receptor beta chains sequenced from one sample in a study of T cell repertoires in cytomegalovirus infection (dated by TCRdb to between 2018 and 2021). For sequencing, an Illumina HiSeq 1500 was employed. TCRdb itself trimmed the public reads at Q25 with fastp, ran MiXCR and retained productive beta chains. Each CDR3 protein gets just one entry, which takes the most common genes and DNA from the rows behind it. The sample yields roughly 230,000 distinct CDR3 sequences; about 20% were counted once. The ten largest account for 15% to 20% of the sample. The sequencing sample was made of CD8+ T cells from PBMCs. The receptors shown here come from a human donor in good health (CMV status not recorded). Some clones in this sample may be carry-over from other donors' samples.

V is TRBV5-6 and J is TRBJ2-7, with TRBD1 identical over 10 bases. This CDR3 comprises 16 residues. The germline V gene encodes CDR1 SGHDT and CDR2 YYEEEE. J lost 2 bases, V lost 4 bases, and 9 bases had no gene match. CDR3 coding DNA: TGTGCCAGCAGCGGATCCCGGACAGGGGGACCCTACGAGCAGTACTTC. This sequence encodes CASSGSRTGGPYEQYF.

The V gene is TRBV20-1, the J gene TRBJ1-1; D uncertain. The CDR3 sequence is 14 residues long. V was clipped by 0 bases and J by 5 bases, with 13 bases between them. Germline V gives CDR1 DFQATT, CDR2 SNEGSKA (reference sequence). The CDR3 DNA reads TGCAGTGCTAGAGATTTTGCGGACTGGACTGAAGCTTTCTTT. Protein: CSARDFADWTEAFF.

This clonotype was seen at least ten times. The chain joins TRBV7-2 to TRBJ2-1; 7 bases fit TRBD2. The germline CDR1 and CDR2 sequences are SGHTA and FQGNSA. J gave up 2 bases and V 4 bases, and 11 bases lay outside the gene matches. The CDR3 runs 17 residues. The CDR3 here is CASSSSGVPPAYNEQFF. The CDR3 coding sequence is TGTGCCAGCAGCTCCAGCGGGGTCCCACCTGCCTACAATGAGCAGTTCTTC.

The chain joins TRBV6-5 to TRBJ2-7; D is perhaps TRBD1 or TRBD2 (5 bases each). Trimming removed 2 bases at V and 1 base at J, with 12 bases between. This CDR3 spans 15 amino acids. Germline V lookup: CDR1 MNHEY, CDR2 SVGAGI. The CDR3 bases are TGTGCCAGCAGTTACGAACGGGGCCGTTCCTACGAGCAGTACTTC. Its protein is CASSYERGRSYEQYF.

This chain uses TRBV27 with TRBJ2-7; TRBD1 aligns across 10 bases. V lost 5 bases to trimming and J lost 4 bases; unmatched junction nucleotides: 8. The CDR3 sequence is 15 residues long. Germline V gene data show CDR1 as MNHEY and CDR2 as SMNVEV (reference sequence). The CDR3 DNA reads TGTGCCAGCAGTCCTCGCGGGGACAGGGGTTACGAGCAGTACTTC. Residues: CASSPRGDRGYEQYF.

This clonotype was counted between two and nine times. The rearrangement joins TRBV28 to TRBJ2-1; TRBD2 matches at 7 bases. The CDR3 runs to 15 residues. CDR1 is MDHEN and CDR2 is SYDVKM in the germline V gene. The V segment lost 3 bases and the J segment 0 bases; nucleotides outside the gene matches: 2. The chain's CDR3 is CASSLTSSSYNEQFF. As DNA, the CDR3 is TGTGCCAGCAGTTTGACTAGCAGCTCCTACAATGAGCAGTTCTTC.

This clonotype was observed a handful of times. The chain couples TRBV9 to TRBJ2-1; 12 bases fit TRBD2. V lost 3 bases to trimming and J lost 2 bases; unmatched junction nucleotides: 6. The CDR3 length is 17 residues. Germline assignment: CDR1 SGDLS and CDR2 YYNGEE. DNA of the CDR3: TGTGCCAGCAGCGGAGGAAGACTAGCGGGGGCCTACAATGAGCAGTTCTTC. It encodes CASSGGRLAGAYNEQFF.

This clonotype was detected only a few times. V and J are TRBV11-1 and TRBJ2-1, with TRBD1 matching over 9 bases. The CDR3 loop spans 15 amino acids. Germline loops: CDR1 SGHAT, CDR2 FQDESV (reference sequence). Trimming cost V 5 bases and J 4 bases; bases outside gene matches: 6. In DNA form, the CDR3 reads TGTGCCAGCAGCCATTGGACAGGGGATTACAATGAGCAGTTCTTC. This encodes CASSHWTGDYNEQFF.

The gene calls are TRBV2 and TRBJ2-7, with D perhaps matching TRBD2 (5 bases). The CDR3 contains 11 residues. The V gene's germline CDR1 is SNHLY and CDR2 FYNNEI. V was clipped by 6 bases and J by 3 bases, with 6 bases between them. The DNA for the CDR3 is TGTGCCAGCAGGGACTTCTACGAGCAGTACTTC. The encoded protein is CASRDFYEQYF.

This chain joins TRBV4-1 and TRBJ1-5, with TRBD1 as a possible D gene (5 bases). Germline V lookup: CDR1 MGHRA, CDR2 YSYEKL. The V end was cut by 4 bases, the J end by 1 base, with 14 bases between. The CDR3 covers 16 residues. DNA of the CDR3: TGCGCCAGCAGCCCGGGACCGCTGAGAAGCAATCAGCCCCAGCATTTT. Encoded protein: CASSPGPLRSNQPQHF.

Turning to this clonotype: A much larger clone lies a single base off, so this may be a read error. This sequence joins TRBV7-2 and TRBJ2-2; TRBD1 agrees at 8 bases. The CDR3 totals 15 residues. V was clipped by 7 bases and J by 6 bases; unmatched bases: 10. Germline lookup yields CDR1 SGHTA and CDR2 FQGNSA. The DNA of the CDR3 is TGTGCCAGCACCGTGTCAGGGGGCGATGCCGGGGAGCTGTTTTTT. It codes for CASTVSGGDAGELFF.

Many counts were recorded for this clonotype. The gene calls are TRBV2 and TRBJ2-7; D is perhaps TRBD2 (6 bases). The CDR3 consists of 14 residues. The germline CDR1 and CDR2 sequences are SNHLY and FYNNEI. V lost 5 bases and J lost 7, with 18 bases in between. DNA of the CDR3: TGTGCCAGCAGTTTTCGGGGGTTCCCTTTGGAGCAGTACTTC. It codes for CASSFRGFPLEQYF.

The V and J genes are TRBV4-1 and TRBJ1-2, with a possible D match to TRBD1 (6 bases). V lost 1 base and J lost 8, with 20 bases in between. CDR1 and CDR2 from the germline V gene are MGHRA and YSYEKL. The CDR3 is 16 residues long. CDR3 in amino acids: CASSQVRGTLEMGYTF. The CDR3 bases are TGCGCCAGCAGCCAAGTCCGGGGGACACTAGAGATGGGCTACACCTTC.

In regard to this clonotype: A read error may be the cause here, since a much bigger clone is one base away. The genes are TRBV28 and TRBJ2-3; 9 positions match TRBD2. V lost 4 bases and J lost 0; bases outside the gene matches: 14. Germline assignment: CDR1 MDHEN and CDR2 SYDVKM. The CDR3 spans 19 residues. The CDR3 spells CASSYDLGTSRVSTDTQYF. The DNA for the CDR3 is TGTGCCAGCAGTTACGACCTCGGGACTAGCAGGGTTAGCACAGATACGCAGTATTTT.

CDR3 in DNA: TGTGCCACCGAATTGACCGGGGAGCTGTTTTTT. This codes for CATELTGELFF. The chain is built from TRBV12-3 or TRBV12-4 and TRBJ2-2; no definite D call. The germline V and J ends were trimmed by 10 bases and 5 bases, with 8 bases remaining between them. The length of the CDR3 is 11 residues.

The chain employs TRBV28 and TRBJ2-7, with a tentative D call TRBD1 (6 bases). CDR3 length: 17 amino acids. The V end was cut by 2 bases, the J end by 0 bases, with 17 bases between. In germline, CDR1 is MDHEN, CDR2 SYDVKM. CDR3 coding DNA: TGTGCCAGCAGTTTACCTCTGAACAGGGAGAGCTCCTACGAGCAGTACTTC. It encodes CASSLPLNRESSYEQYF.

This clonotype was counted a few times. This chain joins TRBV7-2 and TRBJ1-4; D remains ambiguous. Germline V gene sequence: CDR1 SGHTA, CDR2 FQGNSA. Deletions cut 5 bases from V and 6 bases from J, with 16 bases between. CDR3 length: 15 amino acids. CDR3 DNA: TGTGCCAGCAGCCCAAGGGCCTCGCTAGATGAAAAACTGTTTTTT. Translating it yields CASSPRASLDEKLFF.

This clonotype occurred a few times. The rearrangement uses TRBV7-2 and TRBJ2-1; a weak D match, TRBD2 (6 bases). Germline V CDR1 and CDR2: SGHTA, FQGNSA. CDR3 length: 17 amino acids. V was pared by 0 bases and J by 4 bases, with 16 bases between. The CDR3 nucleotides are TGTGCCAGCAGCTTAGCTAATTGGGACTTCTCATACAATGAGCAGTTCTTC. It translates to CASSLANWDFSYNEQFF.

This chain connects TRBV3-1 to TRBJ1-4; D gene uncertain. This CDR3 spans 15 amino acids. With 1 base removed from V and 5 bases from J, the gap between germline ends came to 11 bases. CDR1 and CDR2 from the germline V gene are LGHDT and YNNKEL (reference sequence). The CDR3 DNA reads TGTGCCAGCAGCCAAGGCACGGTTACGAATGAAAAACTGTTTTTT. Translated, it gives CASSQGTVTNEKLFF. The whole variable domain, remainder taken from reference TRBV3-1 and TRBJ1-4, is DTAVSQTPKYLVTQMGNDKSIKCEQNLGHDTMYWYKQDSKKFLKIMFSYNNKELIINETVPNRFSPKSPDKAHLNLHINSLELGDSAVYFCASSQGTVTNEKLFFGSGTQLSVL.

This clonotype was counted only a few times. The gene calls are TRBV11-1 and TRBJ2-1; 9 bases fit TRBD2. Germline assignment: CDR1 SGHAT and CDR2 FQDESV (reference sequence). J gave up 4 bases and V 5 bases, and 12 bases lay outside the gene matches. CDR3 length equals 17 residues. CDR3 nucleotide sequence: TGTGCCAGCAGCGGGCTATCGAGCGGGGGGATATACAATGAGCAGTTCTTC. It specifies CASSGLSSGGIYNEQFF.

This clonotype was counted between two and nine times. V usage is TRBV6-2 or TRBV6-3 and J usage is TRBJ2-2, with a tentative D call TRBD1 (5 bases). The CDR3 is made up of 15 amino acids. Germline V gene data show CDR1 as MNHEY and CDR2 as SVGEGT. Between the trimmed V and J ends, which lost 4 bases and 4 bases, there was a span of 13 bases. The CDR3 coding sequence is TGTGCCAGCAGTTGGCTGGTAGGGGTCACCGGGGAGCTGTTTTTT. Translating gives CASSWLVGVTGELFF.

This clonotype was detected only a few times. The V call is TRBV2, the J call TRBJ2-7; perhaps D is TRBD1 or TRBD2 (5 bases each). Germline CDR1 is SNHLY and CDR2 is FYNNEI. The CDR3 consists of 14 residues. Trimming removed 5 bases at V and 0 bases at J, with 11 bases between. The CDR3 loop is CASSPGTYSYEQYF. The CDR3 DNA reads as TGTGCCAGCAGTCCCGGGACGTACTCCTACGAGCAGTACTTC.

The genes are TRBV12-3 or TRBV12-4 and TRBJ1-5; unclear D gene. The CDR3 extends over 14 amino acids. V lost 3 bases to trimming and J lost 4 bases, with 10 bases between them. The CDR3 spells CASSFVGINQPQHF. For the CDR3, the DNA is TGTGCCAGCAGTTTTGTGGGCATAAATCAGCCCCAGCATTTT.

This rearrangement joins TRBV20-1 to TRBJ1-1; D remains ambiguous. CDR3 length: 13 residues. Germline V CDR1 and CDR2: DFQATT, SNEGSKA (reference sequence). The germline V and J ends were trimmed by 2 bases and 5 bases, with 12 bases remaining between them. The CDR3 nucleotides read TGCAGTGCTAGACCCGACCGTAGGACTGAAGCTTTCTTT. Its protein is CSARPDRRTEAFF.

V usage is TRBV30 and J usage is TRBJ2-1; TRBD2 matches 10 bases. The CDR3 is 15 residues long. CDR1 is GTSNPN and CDR2 is SVGIG in the germline V gene (reference sequence). Germline trimming cut 5 bases from V and 0 bases from J; bases unmatched to any gene: 4. The CDR3 DNA reads TGTGCCTGGGATAGCGGGGGGAGCTCCTACAATGAGCAGTTCTTC. Translating it yields CAWDSGGSSYNEQFF.

This clonotype was detected many times. CDR3 protein: CASSLGLSSYNEQFF. CDR3 nucleotide sequence: TGTGCCAGCAGTCTCGGTTTGAGCTCCTACAATGAGCAGTTCTTC. The chain carries TRBV27 and TRBJ2-1, with D uncertain. Germline CDR1 reads MNHEY; CDR2 reads SMNVEV (reference sequence). The CDR3 has 15 amino acids. The V end was cut by 5 bases, the J end by 0 bases, with 11 bases between.

This clonotype was observed at least ten times. The rearrangement joins TRBV7-9 to TRBJ2-4, with TRBD1 identical over 9 bases. Trimming at V came to 4 bases and at J to 0 bases, leaving 4 bases not matched to a gene. Germline CDR1 SEHNR, CDR2 FQNEAQ (reference sequence). CDR3 size: 16 residues. The CDR3 coding sequence is TGTGCCAGCAGCTGGACAGGGGACCTAGCCAAAAACATTCAGTACTTC. Translated: CASSWTGDLAKNIQYF.

The chain couples TRBV2 to TRBJ2-7, with D tentatively TRBD1 (6 bases). Germline CDR1 SNHLY, CDR2 FYNNEI. The CDR3 is 13 residues long. V lost 6 bases, J lost 5 bases, and 14 bases lay in between. The CDR3 loop reads CASRRVSGDEQYF. In nucleotides, the CDR3 is TGTGCCAGCAGGCGGGTTTCAGGGGACGAGCAGTACTTC. The full variable domain, rest sourced from reference TRBV2 and TRBJ2-7, is EPEVTQTPSHQVTQMGQEVILRCVPISNHLYFYWYRQILGQKVEFLVSFYNNEISEKSEIFDDQFSVERPDGSNFTLKIRSTKLEDSAMYFCASRRVSGDEQYFGPGTRLTVT.